Sequencing of this TCR beta chain was carried out in a study of T cell responses to AZD1222 COVID-19 vaccine. Findings of the study overall: With two AZD1222 doses given, Spike-specific TCR breadth and depth both rose. Of the AZD1222 recipients, only six or seven were seropositive at baseline.

V was clipped by 4 bases and J by 3 bases; unmatched bases: 6. This CDR3 has 15 amino acids. Per germline, CDR1 LGHNT and CDR2 FRNRAP. Using immunoSEQ multiplex PCR, the repertoire was profiled, and TCRdb retains in-frame clones only, with some absent. The sample shows 90,000 to 120,000 clones, roughly 90% of them seen only once. With regard to this clone: Its specificity is unknown.

The V gene is TRBV12-5, the J gene TRBJ2-3; 8 bases map to TRBD1. The receptor comes from an adult in good health. The sample consisted of peripheral blood, taken on day 0 of AZD1222 vaccination. DNA of the CDR3: TGTGCTAGTGGTTCCAGGGGGCAAGGGACAGATACGCAGTATTTT. Translated: CASGSRGQGTDTQYF. Based on the CDR3 plus reference TRBV12-5 and TRBJ2-3, the full variable domain is DARVTQTPRHKVTEMGQEVTMRCQPILGHNTVFWYRQTMMQGLELLAYFRNRAPLDDSGMPKDRFSAEMPDATLATLKIQPSEPRDSAVYFCASGSRGQGTDTQYFGPGTRLTVL.